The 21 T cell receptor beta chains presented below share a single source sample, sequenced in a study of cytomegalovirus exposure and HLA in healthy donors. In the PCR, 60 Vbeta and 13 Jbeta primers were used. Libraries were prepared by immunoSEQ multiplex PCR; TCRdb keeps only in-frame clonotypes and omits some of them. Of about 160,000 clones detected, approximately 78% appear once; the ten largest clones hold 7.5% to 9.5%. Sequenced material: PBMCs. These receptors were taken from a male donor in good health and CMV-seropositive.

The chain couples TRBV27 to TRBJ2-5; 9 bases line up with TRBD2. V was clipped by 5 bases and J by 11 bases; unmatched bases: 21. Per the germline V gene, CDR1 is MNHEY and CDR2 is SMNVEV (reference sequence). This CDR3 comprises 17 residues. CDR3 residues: CASSPRGSGRMGGEQYF. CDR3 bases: TGTGCCAGCAGTCCCCGGGGTAGCGGGAGAATGGGAGGGGAGCAGTACTTC.

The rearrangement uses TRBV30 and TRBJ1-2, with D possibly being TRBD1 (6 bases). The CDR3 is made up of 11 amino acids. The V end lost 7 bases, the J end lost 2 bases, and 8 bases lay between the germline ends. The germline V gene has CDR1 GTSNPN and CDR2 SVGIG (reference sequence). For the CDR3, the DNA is TGTGCCTTGGACAGCAACTATGGCTACACCTTC. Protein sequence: CALDSNYGYTF.

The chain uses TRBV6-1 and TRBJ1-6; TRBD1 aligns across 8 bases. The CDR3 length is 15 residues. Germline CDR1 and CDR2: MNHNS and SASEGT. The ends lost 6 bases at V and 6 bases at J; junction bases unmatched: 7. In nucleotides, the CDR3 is TGTGCCAGCAGGGTCGGACAGGGATTTAATTCACCCCTCCACTTT. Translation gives CASRVGQGFNSPLHF.

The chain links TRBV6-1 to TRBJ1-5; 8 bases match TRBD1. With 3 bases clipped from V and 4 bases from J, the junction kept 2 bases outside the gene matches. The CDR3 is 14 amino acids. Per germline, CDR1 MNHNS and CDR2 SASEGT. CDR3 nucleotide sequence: TGTGCCAGCAGTGAGGACAGGGCTAATCAGCCCCAGCATTTT. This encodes CASSEDRANQPQHF.

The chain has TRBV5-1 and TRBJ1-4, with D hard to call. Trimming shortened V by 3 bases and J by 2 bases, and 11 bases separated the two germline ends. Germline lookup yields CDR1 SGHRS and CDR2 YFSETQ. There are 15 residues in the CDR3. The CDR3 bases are TGCGCCAGCAGCTCGGACGGGGTTACTAATGAAAAACTGTTTTTT. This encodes CASSSDGVTNEKLFF.

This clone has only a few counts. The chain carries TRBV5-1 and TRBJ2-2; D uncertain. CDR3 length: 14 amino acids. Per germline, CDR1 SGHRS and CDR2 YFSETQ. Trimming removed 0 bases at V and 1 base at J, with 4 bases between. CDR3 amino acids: CASSLVQNTGELFF. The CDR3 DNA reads TGCGCCAGCAGCTTGGTCCAGAACACCGGGGAGCTGTTTTTT.

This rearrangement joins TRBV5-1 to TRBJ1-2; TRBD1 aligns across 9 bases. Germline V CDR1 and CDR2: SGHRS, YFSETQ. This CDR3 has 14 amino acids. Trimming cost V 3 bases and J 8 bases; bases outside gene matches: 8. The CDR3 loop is CASSSGGTGRGYTF. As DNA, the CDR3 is TGCGCCAGCAGCTCTGGGGGGACAGGGAGAGGCTACACCTTC.

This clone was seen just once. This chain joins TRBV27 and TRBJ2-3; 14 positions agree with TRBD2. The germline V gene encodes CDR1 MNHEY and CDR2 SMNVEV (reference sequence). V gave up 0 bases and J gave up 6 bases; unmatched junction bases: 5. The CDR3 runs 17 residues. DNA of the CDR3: TGTGCCAGCAGTTTATCCTCGGGACTAGCGGGAGTGGATACGCAGTATTTT. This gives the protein CASSLSSGLAGVDTQYF.

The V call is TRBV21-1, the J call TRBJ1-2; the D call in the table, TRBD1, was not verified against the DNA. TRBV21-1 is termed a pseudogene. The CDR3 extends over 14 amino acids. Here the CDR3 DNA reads TGTGCCAGACCCGGGACAGATGATCACTATGGCTACACCTTC. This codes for CARPGTDDHYGYTF.

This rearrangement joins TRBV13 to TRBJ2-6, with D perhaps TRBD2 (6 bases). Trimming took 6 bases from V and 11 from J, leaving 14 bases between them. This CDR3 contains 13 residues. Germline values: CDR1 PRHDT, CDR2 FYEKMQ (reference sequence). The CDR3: CASSSNRGYVLTF. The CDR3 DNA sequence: TGTGCCAGCAGTTCTAACCGGGGGTACGTCCTGACTTTC.

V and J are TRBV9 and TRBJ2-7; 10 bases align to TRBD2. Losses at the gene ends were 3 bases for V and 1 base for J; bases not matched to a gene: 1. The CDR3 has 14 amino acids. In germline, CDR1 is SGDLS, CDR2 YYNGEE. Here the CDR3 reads CASSAGLASYEQYF. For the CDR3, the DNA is TGTGCCAGCAGCGCGGGACTAGCGTCCTACGAGCAGTACTTC.

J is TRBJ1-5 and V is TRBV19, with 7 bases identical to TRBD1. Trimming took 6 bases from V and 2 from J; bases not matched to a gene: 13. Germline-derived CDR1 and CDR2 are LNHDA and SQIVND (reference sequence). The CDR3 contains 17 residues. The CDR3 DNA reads TGTGCCAGTAGCCGCGCCCCGACAGGGAGCGGCAATCAGCCCCAGCATTTT. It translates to CASSRAPTGSGNQPQHF.

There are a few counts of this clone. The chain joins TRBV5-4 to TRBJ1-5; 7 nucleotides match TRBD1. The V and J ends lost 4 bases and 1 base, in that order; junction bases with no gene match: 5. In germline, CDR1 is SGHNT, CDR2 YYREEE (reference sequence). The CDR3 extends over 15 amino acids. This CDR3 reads CASSQGTASNQPQHF. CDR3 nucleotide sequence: TGTGCCAGCAGCCAAGGGACAGCCAGCAATCAGCCCCAGCATTTT.

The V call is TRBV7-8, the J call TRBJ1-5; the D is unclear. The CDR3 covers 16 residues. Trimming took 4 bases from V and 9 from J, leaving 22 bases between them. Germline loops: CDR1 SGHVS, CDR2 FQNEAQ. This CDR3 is CASSYQSAGRYSPQHF. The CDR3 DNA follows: TGTGCCAGCAGCTATCAGAGTGCAGGCCGGTATTCGCCCCAGCATTTT.

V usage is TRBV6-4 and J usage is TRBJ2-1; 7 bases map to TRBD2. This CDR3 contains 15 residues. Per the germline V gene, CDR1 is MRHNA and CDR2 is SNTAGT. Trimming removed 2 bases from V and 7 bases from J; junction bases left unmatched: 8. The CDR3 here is CASSDTKGGRNEQFF. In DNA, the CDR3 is TGTGCCAGCAGTGACACCAAGGGAGGGCGGAATGAGCAGTTCTTC.

CDR3 protein: CASRIGTGGAGGYTF. Written as DNA, the CDR3 is TGTGCCAGCAGAATCGGGACAGGGGGCGCAGGAGGCTACACCTTC. This rearrangement joins TRBV5-4 to TRBJ1-2, with 12 bases lining up with TRBD1. CDR1 is SGHNT and CDR2 is YYREEE in the germline V gene (reference sequence). The CDR3 length is 15 residues. V shed 5 bases, J shed 8 bases, and the junction held 10 bases outside the gene matches.

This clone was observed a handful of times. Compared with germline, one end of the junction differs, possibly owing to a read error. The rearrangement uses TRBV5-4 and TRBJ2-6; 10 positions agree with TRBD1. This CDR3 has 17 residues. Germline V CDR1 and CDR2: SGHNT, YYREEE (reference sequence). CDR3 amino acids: CASRRDRGRSGANGLTF. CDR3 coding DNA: TGTGCCAGCAGACGGGACAGGGGTCGCTCTGGGGCCAACGGCCTGACTTTC.

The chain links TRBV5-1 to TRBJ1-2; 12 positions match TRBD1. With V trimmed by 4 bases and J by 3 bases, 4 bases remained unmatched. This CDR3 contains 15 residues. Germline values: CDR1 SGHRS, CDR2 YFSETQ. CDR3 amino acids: CASSGGTGGDYGYTF. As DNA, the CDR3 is TGCGCCAGCAGCGGGGGGACAGGGGGCGACTATGGCTACACCTTC.

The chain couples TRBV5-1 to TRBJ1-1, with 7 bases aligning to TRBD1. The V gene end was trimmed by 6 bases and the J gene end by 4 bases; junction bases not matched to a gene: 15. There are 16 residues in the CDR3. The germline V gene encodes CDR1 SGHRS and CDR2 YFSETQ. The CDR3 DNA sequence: TGCGCCAGCAAAAAGGGGGCTGGAGAAGATGGCACTGAAGCTTTCTTT. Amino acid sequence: CASKKGAGEDGTEAFF.

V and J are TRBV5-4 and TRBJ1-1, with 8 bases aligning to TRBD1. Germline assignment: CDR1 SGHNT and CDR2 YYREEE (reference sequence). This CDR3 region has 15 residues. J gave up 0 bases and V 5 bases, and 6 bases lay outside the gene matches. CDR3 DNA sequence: TGTGCCAGCAGTCGGGACAGGCAAATGAACACTGAAGCTTTCTTT. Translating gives CASSRDRQMNTEAFF. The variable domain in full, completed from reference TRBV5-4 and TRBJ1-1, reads ETGVTQSPTHLIKTRGQQVTLRCSSQSGHNTVSWYQQALGQGPQFIFQYYREEENGRGNFPPRFSGLQFPNYSSELNVNALELDDSALYLCASSRDRQMNTEAFFGQGTRLTVV.

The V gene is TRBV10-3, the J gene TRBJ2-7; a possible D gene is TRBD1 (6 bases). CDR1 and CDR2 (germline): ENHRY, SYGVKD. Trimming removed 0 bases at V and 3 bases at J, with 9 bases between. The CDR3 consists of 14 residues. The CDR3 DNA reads TGTGCCATCAGTGAGTCGGTGGGACACTACGAGCAGTACTTC. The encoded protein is CAISESVGHYEQYF.